This T cell receptor (beta chain) is drawn from a study of CD8+ T cells in alopecia areata. Findings and caveats of the study: Clonality was higher in lesional than normal scalp, especially in alopecia totalis/universalis. Researchers reported that TCR sharing among patients proved less clear than in mice, possibly HLA-linked. Besides other cells, scalp samples also yield sequences of resident alphabeta T cells from normal skin.

Concerning this clone itself: Its antigen remains unidentified.

CDR1 and CDR2 from the germline V gene are SGDLS and YYNGEE. V lost 3 bases and J lost 7; bases outside the gene matches: 7. This CDR3 has 15 amino acids. Starting from PBMCs, sorting isolated CD4+ and CD8+ T cells. cDNA prepared by RNA extraction and subsequent reverse transcription served as the template for sequencing. Profiling relied on immunoSEQ multiplex PCR, and the TCRdb table lists in-frame clones only, not all of them. The repertoire holds 100,000 to 120,000 clones, with around 59% as singletons. The J gene is TRBJ1-6, the V gene TRBV9; TRBD1 matches 7 bases. The source material was CD8+ T cells sorted from blood. This TCR was recovered from a human donor in good health. The DNA of the CDR3 is TGTGCCAGCAGCGCAGGGGGTCCGAGCAATTCACCCCTCCACTTT. Encoded protein: CASSAGGPSNSPLHF.